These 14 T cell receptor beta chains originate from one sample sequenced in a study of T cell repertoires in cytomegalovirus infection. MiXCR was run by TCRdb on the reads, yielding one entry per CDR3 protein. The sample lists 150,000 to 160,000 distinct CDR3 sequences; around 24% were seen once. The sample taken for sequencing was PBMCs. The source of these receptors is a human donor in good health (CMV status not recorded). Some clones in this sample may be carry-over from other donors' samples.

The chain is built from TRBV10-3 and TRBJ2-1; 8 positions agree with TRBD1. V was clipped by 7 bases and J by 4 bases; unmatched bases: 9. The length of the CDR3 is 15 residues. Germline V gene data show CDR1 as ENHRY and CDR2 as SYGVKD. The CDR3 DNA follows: TGTGCCATCAAGGACAGGGCGGCCTCTTACAATGAGCAGTTCTTC. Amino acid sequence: CAIKDRAASYNEQFF.

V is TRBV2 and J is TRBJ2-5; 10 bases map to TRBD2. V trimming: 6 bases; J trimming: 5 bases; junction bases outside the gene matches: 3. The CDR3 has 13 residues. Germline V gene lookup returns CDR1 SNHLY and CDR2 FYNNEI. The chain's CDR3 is CASRAGGGETQYF. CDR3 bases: TGTGCCAGCAGAGCGGGGGGGGGTGAGACCCAGTACTTC.

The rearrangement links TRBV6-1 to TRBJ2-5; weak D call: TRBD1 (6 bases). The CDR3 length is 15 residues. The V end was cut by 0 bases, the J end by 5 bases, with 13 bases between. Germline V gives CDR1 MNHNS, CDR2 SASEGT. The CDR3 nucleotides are TGTGCCAGCAGTGAAGCGTCGGCCAGGGGTGAGACCCAGTACTTC. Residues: CASSEASARGETQYF.

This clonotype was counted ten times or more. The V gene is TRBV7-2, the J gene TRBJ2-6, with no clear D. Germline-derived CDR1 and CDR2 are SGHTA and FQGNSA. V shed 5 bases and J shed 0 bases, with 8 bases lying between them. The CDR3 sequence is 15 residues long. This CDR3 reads CASSRTFSGANVLTF. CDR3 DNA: TGTGCCAGCAGCAGAACCTTCTCTGGGGCCAACGTCCTGACTTTC.

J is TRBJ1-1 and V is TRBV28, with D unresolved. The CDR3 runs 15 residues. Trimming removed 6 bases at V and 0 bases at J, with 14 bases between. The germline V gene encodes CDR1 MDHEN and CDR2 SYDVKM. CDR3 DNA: TGTGCCAGCAGCCTTGAAGGGAGCATGAACACTGAAGCTTTCTTT. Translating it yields CASSLEGSMNTEAFF.

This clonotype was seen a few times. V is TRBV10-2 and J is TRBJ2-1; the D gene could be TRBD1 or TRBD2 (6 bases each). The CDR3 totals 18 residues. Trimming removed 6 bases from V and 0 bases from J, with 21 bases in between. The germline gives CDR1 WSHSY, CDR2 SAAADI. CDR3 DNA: TGCGCCAGCAGCGCCGGGACAACAGGAGGGGACTCCTACAATGAGCAGTTCTTC. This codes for CASSAGTTGGDSYNEQFF.

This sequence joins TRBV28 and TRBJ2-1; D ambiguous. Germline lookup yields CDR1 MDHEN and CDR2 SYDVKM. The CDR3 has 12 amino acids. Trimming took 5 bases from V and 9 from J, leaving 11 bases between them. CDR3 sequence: CASSPALGEQFF. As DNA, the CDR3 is TGTGCCAGCAGTCCCGCCTTGGGTGAGCAGTTCTTC.

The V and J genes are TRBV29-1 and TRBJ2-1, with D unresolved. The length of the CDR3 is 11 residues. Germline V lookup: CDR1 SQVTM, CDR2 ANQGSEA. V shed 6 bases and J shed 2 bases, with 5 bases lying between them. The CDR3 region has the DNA TGCAGCGTCCGACCCTACAATGAGCAGTTCTTC. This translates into CSVRPYNEQFF.

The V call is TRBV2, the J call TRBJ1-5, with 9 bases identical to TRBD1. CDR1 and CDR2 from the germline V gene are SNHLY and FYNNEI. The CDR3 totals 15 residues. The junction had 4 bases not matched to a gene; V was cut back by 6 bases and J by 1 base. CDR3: CASRGTGWSNQPQHF. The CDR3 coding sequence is TGTGCCAGCAGGGGGACAGGGTGGAGCAATCAGCCCCAGCATTTT.

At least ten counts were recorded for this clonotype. The CDR3 DNA follows: TGTGCCAGCAAGGAGGGGAACACTGAAGCTTTCTTT. Encoded protein: CASKEGNTEAFF. J is TRBJ1-1 and V is TRBV12-3 or TRBV12-4, with D unresolved. The CDR3 consists of 12 residues. V lost 7 bases and J lost 1, with 7 bases in between.

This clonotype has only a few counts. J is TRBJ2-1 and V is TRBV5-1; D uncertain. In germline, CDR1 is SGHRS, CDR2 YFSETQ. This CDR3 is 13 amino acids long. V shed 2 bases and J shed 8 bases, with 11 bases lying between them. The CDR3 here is CASSLRLDHEQFF. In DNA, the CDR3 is TGCGCCAGCAGCTTACGCTTGGACCATGAGCAGTTCTTC.

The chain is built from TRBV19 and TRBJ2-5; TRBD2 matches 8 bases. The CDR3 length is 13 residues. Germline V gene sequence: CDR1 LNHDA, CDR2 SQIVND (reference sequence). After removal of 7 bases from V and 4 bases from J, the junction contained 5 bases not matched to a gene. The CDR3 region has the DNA TGTGCCAGTACTGGGACTAGGAGAGAGACCCAGTACTTC. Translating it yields CASTGTRRETQYF.

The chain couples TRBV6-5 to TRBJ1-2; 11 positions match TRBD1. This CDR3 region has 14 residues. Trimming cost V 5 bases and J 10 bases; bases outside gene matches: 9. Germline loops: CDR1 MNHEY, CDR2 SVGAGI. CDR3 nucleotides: TGTGCCAGCAGTAGAACCGGACAGGGGGCTTACTACACCTTC. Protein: CASSRTGQGAYYTF.

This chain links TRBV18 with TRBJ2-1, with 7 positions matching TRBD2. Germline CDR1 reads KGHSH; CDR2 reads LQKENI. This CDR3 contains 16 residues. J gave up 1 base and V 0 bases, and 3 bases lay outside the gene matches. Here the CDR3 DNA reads TGTGCCAGCTCACCACCACGAGCGGGATCCTACAATGAGCAGTTCTTC. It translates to CASSPPRAGSYNEQFF.